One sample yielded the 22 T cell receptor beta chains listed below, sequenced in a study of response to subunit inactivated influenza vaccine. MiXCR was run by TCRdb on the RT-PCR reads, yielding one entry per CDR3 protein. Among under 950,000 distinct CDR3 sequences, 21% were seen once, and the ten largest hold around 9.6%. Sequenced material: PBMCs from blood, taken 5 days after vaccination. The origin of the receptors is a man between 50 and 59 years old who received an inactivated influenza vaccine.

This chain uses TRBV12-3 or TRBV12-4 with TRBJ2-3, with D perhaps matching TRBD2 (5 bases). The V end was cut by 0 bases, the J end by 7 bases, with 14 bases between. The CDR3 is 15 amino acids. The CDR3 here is CASSLASWRLHTQYF. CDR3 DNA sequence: TGTGCCAGCAGTTTAGCGTCCTGGAGGCTTCATACGCAGTATTTT.

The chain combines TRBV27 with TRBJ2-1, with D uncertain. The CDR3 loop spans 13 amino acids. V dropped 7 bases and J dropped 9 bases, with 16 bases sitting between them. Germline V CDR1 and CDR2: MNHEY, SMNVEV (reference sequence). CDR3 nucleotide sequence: TGTGCCAGCACCTTTAGGGCCGGTGGTGAGCAGTTCTTC. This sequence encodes CASTFRAGGEQFF.

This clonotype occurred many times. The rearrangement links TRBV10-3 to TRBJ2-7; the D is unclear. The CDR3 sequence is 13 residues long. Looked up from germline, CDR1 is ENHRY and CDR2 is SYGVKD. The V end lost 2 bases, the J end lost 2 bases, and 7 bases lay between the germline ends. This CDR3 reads CAISEVGAYEQYF. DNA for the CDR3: TGTGCCATCAGTGAGGTCGGAGCCTACGAGCAGTACTTC.

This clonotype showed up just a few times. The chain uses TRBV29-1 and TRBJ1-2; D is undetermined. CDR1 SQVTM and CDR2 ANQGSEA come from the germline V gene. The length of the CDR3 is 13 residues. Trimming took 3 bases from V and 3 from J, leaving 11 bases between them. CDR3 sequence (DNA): TGCAGCGTTGACTTGATGGGCCACTATGGCTACACCTTC. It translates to CSVDLMGHYGYTF.

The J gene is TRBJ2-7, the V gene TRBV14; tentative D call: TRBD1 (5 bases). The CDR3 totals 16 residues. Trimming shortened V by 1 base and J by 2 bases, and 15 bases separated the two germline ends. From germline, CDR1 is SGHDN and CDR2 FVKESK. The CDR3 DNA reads TGTGCCAGCAGCCAAGGAGGCAGGGTTTTCCCCTACGAGCAGTACTTC. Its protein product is CASSQGGRVFPYEQYF. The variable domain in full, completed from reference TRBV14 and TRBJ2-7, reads EAGVTQFPSHSVIEKGQTVTLRCDPISGHDNLYWYRRVMGKEIKFLLHFVKESKQDESGMPNNRFLAERTGGTYSTLKVQPAELEDSGVYFCASSQGGRVFPYEQYFGPGTRLTVT.

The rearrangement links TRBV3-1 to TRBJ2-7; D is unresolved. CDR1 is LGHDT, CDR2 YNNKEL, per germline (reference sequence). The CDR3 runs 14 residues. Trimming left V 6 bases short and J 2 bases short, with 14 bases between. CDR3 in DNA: TGTGCCAGCAGTACCACAAGGACGGCCTACGAGCAGTACTTC. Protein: CASSTTRTAYEQYF.

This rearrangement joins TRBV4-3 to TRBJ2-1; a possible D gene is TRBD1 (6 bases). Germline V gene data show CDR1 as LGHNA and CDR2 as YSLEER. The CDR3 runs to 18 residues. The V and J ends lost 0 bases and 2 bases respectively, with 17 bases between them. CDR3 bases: TGCGCCAGCAGCCAAGAGGGACATACGGACCACCCCTACAATGAGCAGTTCTTC. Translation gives CASSQEGHTDHPYNEQFF.

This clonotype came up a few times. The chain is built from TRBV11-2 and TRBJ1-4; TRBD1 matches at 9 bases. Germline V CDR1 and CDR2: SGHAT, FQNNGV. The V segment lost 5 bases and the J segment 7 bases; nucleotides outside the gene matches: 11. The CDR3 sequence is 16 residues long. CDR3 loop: CASSLWGQGKGEKLFF. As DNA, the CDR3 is TGTGCCAGCAGCCTCTGGGGACAGGGAAAGGGTGAAAAACTGTTTTTT.

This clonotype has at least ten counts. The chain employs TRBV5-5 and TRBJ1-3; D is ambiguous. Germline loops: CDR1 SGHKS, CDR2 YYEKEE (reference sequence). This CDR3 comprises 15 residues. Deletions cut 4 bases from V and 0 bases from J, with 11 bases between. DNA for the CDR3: TGTGCCAGCAGCCAAATACTGTCCTCTGGAAACACCATATATTTT. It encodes CASSQILSSGNTIYF.

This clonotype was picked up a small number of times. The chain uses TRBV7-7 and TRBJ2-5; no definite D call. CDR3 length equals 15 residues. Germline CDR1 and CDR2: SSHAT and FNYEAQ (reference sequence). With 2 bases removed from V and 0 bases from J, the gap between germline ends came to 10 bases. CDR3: CASSLRPTNQETQYF. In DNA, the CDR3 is TGTGCCAGCAGCTTAAGGCCAACCAACCAAGAGACCCAGTACTTC.

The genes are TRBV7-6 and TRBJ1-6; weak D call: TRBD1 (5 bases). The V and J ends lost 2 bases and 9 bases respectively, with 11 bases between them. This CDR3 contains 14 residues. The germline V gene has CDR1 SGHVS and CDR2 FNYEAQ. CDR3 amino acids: CASSLPGNSSPLHF. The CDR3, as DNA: TGTGCCAGCAGCTTACCAGGGAACAGTTCACCCCTCCACTTT.

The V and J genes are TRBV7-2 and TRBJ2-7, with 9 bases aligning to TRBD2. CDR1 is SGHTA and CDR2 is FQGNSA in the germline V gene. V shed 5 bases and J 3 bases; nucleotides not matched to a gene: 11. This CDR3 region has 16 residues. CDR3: CASSMMGAGGNYEQYF. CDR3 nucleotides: TGTGCCAGCAGCATGATGGGGGCGGGAGGGAACTACGAGCAGTACTTC.

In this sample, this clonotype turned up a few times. In nucleotides, the CDR3 is TGTGCCACCAGCAGAGATAGGGGGGGGAACAATGAGCAGTTCTTC. Residues: CATSRDRGGNNEQFF. The gene calls are TRBV15 and TRBJ2-1; a weak D match, TRBD2 (7 bases). The germline V gene encodes CDR1 LNHNV and CDR2 YYDKDF (reference sequence). The CDR3 totals 15 residues. The V end lost 0 bases, the J end lost 5 bases, and 11 bases lay between the germline ends.

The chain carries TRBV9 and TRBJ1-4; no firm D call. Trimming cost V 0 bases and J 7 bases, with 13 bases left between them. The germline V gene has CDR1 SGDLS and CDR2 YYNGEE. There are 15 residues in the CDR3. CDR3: CASSVAGLSSEKLFF. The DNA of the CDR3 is TGTGCCAGCAGCGTAGCGGGGTTATCAAGTGAAAAACTGTTTTTT.

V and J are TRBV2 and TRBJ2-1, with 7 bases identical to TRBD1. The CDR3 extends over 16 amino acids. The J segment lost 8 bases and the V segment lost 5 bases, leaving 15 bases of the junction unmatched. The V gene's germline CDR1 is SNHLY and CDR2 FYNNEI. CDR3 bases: TGTGCCAGCAGTCTTCAGGGACAGAATACCGTGGATGAGCAGTTCTTC. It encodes CASSLQGQNTVDEQFF.

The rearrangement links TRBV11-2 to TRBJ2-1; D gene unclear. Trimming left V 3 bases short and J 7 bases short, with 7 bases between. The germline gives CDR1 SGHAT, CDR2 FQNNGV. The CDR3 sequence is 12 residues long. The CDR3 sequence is CASSLKGNEQFF. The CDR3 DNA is TGTGCCAGCAGCTTGAAGGGTAATGAGCAGTTCTTC.

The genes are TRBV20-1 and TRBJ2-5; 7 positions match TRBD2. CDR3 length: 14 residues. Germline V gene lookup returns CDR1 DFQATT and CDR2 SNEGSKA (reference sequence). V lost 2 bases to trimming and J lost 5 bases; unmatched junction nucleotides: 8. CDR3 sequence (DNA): TGCAGTGCTAGAAATGATGGGAGGGGCGAGACCCAGTACTTC. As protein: CSARNDGRGETQYF.

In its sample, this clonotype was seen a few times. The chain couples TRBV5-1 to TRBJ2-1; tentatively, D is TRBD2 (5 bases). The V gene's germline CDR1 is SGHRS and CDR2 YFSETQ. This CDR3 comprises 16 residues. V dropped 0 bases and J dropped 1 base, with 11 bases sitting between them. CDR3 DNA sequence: TGCGCCAGCAGCTTGGTTAGCGTTGGGTCCTACAATGAGCAGTTCTTC. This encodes CASSLVSVGSYNEQFF.

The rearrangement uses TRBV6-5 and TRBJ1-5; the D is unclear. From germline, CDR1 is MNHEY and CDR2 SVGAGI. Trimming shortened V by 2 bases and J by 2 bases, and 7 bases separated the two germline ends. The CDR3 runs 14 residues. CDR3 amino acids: CASSYRSGNQPQHF. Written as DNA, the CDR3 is TGTGCCAGCAGTTACCGATCCGGCAATCAGCCCCAGCATTTT.

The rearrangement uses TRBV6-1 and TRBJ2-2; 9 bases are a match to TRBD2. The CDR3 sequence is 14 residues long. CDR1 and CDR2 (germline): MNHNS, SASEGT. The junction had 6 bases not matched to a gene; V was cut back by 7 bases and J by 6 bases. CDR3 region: CASNSGSSPGELFF. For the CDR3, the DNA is TGTGCCAGCAATAGCGGGAGCAGTCCCGGGGAGCTGTTTTTT.

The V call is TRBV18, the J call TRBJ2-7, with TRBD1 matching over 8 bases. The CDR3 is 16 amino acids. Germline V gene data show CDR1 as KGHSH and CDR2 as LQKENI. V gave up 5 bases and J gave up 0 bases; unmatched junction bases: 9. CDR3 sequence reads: CASSSTGVKFSYEQYF. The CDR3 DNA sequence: TGTGCCAGCTCATCGACAGGGGTCAAATTCTCCTACGAGCAGTACTTC.

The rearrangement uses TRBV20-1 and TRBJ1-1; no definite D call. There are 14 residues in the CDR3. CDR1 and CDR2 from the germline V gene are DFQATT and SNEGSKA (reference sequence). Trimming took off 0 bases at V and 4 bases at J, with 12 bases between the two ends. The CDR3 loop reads CSAREADKLTEAFF. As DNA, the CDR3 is TGCAGTGCTAGAGAGGCAGATAAACTCACTGAAGCTTTCTTT.